This T cell receptor beta chain was found in a study of blood T cell repertoires in COVID-19. Clones were sequenced by immunoSEQ multiplex PCR, and TCRdb holds only the in-frame ones, with some missing. The sample lists a few hundred thousand clones, 80% to 90% seen once, with 1.5% to 2.5% in the top ten. The CDR3 consists of 14 residues. V shed 5 bases, J shed 3 bases, and the junction held 5 bases outside the gene matches. Germline CDR1 SEHNR, CDR2 FQNEAQ (reference sequence). As regards this clone: This sample also contains other DNA sequences that code for the same CDR3.

The chain has TRBV7-9 and TRBJ2-5, with 8 bases matching TRBD1. This clonotype was sampled from a middle-aged man in a cohort exposed to, infected with or recovered from COVID-19 (not recorded which). Material: PBMCs or T cells enriched from blood (not recorded which). CDR3 region: CASSPEDREETQYF. The CDR3 DNA reads as TGTGCCAGCAGCCCAGAGGACAGGGAAGAGACCCAGTACTTC.